The sequence of this T cell receptor (beta chain) was determined in a study of T cell responses to AZD1222 COVID-19 vaccine. Study-wide results and limits: In a largely white British group with more females than males, clonal diversity was possibly underestimated. Breadth and depth of Spike-specific TCRs rose after two AZD1222 doses. Regions 160-218 and 743-854 dominated among vaccine-associated CD4 TCRs spanning spike. Researchers took repertoire samples only after the peak T cell response had come.

As regards this clone: The antigen is unknown.

Sequencing was performed with immunoSEQ multiplex PCR; in TCRdb, only in-frame clones are kept and a portion is missing. The repertoire includes roughly 110,000 clones, roughly 85% of them detected once, and about 5% sits in the top ten. Germline assignment: CDR1 SGHDT and CDR2 YYEEEE. The CDR3 is made up of 13 amino acids. The V gene lost 3 bases and the J gene lost 7 bases, with 13 bases spanning the gap. This TCR derives from an adult who received the AZD1222 COVID-19 vaccine. The chain is built from TRBV5-6 and TRBJ1-1; D gene ambiguous. The input for sequencing was peripheral blood, taken 28 days after the second AZD1222 dose. The CDR3 reads CASSSTASVEAFF. Written as DNA, the CDR3 is TGTGCCAGCAGCTCCACAGCGAGCGTTGAAGCTTTCTTT.